One sample yielded the 2 T cell receptor beta chains listed below, sequenced in a study of blood T cell repertoires in COVID-19. Generated by immunoSEQ multiplex PCR, the TCRdb table keeps only in-frame clones and is missing some. Of under 450,000 clones listed, 81% are singletons. The sequenced sample was peripheral blood. All receptors derive from a human donor with acute or convalescent COVID-19. The donor label of this sample is uncertain.

This clone was detected a few times. V usage is TRBV11-3 and J usage is TRBJ2-7; D is unclear. Trimming took off 0 bases at V and 0 bases at J, with 9 bases between the two ends. The CDR3 consists of 15 residues. Per germline, CDR1 SGHNT and CDR2 YENEEA. The CDR3 sequence: CASSLDLLSSYEQYF. CDR3 bases: TGTGCCAGCAGCTTAGATCTGTTGTCCTCCTACGAGCAGTACTTC.

This clone was observed once. The genes are TRBV30 and TRBJ2-5; 11 bases align to TRBD2. Germline V gene lookup returns CDR1 GTSNPN and CDR2 SVGIG (reference sequence). CDR3 length: 21 amino acids. The V gene end was trimmed by 0 bases and the J gene end by 2 bases; junction bases not matched to a gene: 20. The CDR3 loop is CAWSVMPFRGAGLAVQETQYF. The CDR3 bases are TGTGCCTGGAGTGTAATGCCTTTCAGGGGGGCGGGACTAGCGGTGCAAGAGACCCAGTACTTC.